This T cell receptor beta chain was sequenced for a study of Graves' ophthalmopathy and Graves' hyperthyroidism. Overall study context: The stable label applied to hyperthyroidism with no ophthalmopathy within 18 months of follow-up.

RNA transcripts were the template, and TCR beta CDR3 regions were amplified from them. Investigators did first-round RT-PCR with HTBI primers, then second-round multiplex PCR. TCRdb re-derived calls from the multiplex PCR reads in MiXCR, one entry per CDR3 protein. The sample lists about 1.2 million distinct CDR3 sequences, about 38% occurring once. Other autoimmune diseases, uncontrolled infections, pregnancy or lactation ruled patients out of participation. Concerning this clonotype: Its specificity is not known. A much larger clone lies a single base off, so this may be a read error.

Findings and caveats of the study: Also, most clonotypes expanded in the thyroid above 0.001 frequency appeared in blood.

CDR3 size: 16 residues. Germline loops: CDR1 SNHLY, CDR2 FYNNEI. V was trimmed by 3 bases and J by 4 bases, leaving 18 bases between them. This sequence originates from an adult man with Graves' hyperthyroidism. The gene calls are TRBV2 and TRBJ2-5, with D possibly TRBD2 on 7 matching bases. The specimen was peripheral blood or thyroid tissue (not recorded which). CDR3 loop: CASSDGDTPGGETQYF. CDR3 sequence (DNA): TGTGCCAGCAGTGATGGGGACACACCGGGGGGAGAGACCCAGTACTTC.